One T cell receptor (beta chain) is described in this entry. The antigen is not known. This sample stems from a study of spatial heterogeneity in lung cancer. Study background: Available follow-up PBMC samples were sequenced, at a median of about two years post-resection. The library had UMIs, and each TCR and UMI pair averaged more than ten raw reads. Findings and limits, study-wide: Follow-up blood showed ubiquitous expanded tumor TCRs less than blood at resection did.

TCRdb analysed the 5' RACE reads with MiXCR anew, one entry per CDR3 protein. Among around 120,000 distinct CDR3 sequences listed, 10% to 15% were seen once. CDR1 is DFQATT, CDR2 SNEGSKA, per germline (reference sequence). Trimming removed 6 bases from V and 0 bases from J, with 17 bases in between. This CDR3 contains 15 residues. Indicated time point: blood at routine non-recurrence follow-up after resection. Tumor, nontumor lung or frozen PBMC supplied whole RNA, sequenced without sorting. V gene TRBV20-1 combines with J gene TRBJ1-1, with D tentatively TRBD1 (6 bases). The receptor's source is a male donor with early-stage non-small cell lung cancer. This sample comprised PBMCs, obtained at follow-up. DNA of the CDR3: TGCAGTGCCGCGGGGGGCCAACTCATGAACACTGAAGCTTTCTTT. As protein: CSAAGGQLMNTEAFF.